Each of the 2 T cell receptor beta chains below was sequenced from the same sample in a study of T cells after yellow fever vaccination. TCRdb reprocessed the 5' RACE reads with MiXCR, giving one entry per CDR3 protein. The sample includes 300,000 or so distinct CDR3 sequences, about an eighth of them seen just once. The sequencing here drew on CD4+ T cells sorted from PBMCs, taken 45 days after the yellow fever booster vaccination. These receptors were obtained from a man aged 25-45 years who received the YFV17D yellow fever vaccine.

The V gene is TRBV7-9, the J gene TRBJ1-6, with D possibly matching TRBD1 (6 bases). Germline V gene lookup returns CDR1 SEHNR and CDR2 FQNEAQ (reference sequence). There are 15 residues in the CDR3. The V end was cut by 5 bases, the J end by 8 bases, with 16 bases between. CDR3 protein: CASSNRDFEDSPLHF. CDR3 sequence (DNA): TGTGCCAGCAGCAACAGGGATTTCGAGGATTCACCCCTCCACTTT.

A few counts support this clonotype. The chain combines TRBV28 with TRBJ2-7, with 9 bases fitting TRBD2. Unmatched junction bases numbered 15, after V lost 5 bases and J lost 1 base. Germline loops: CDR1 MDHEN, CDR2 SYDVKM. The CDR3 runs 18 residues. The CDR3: CASSVSPKSGRRSYEQYF. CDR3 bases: TGTGCCAGCAGTGTCTCCCCGAAGAGCGGGAGGAGGTCCTACGAGCAGTACTTC.